The clone carrying this TCR beta chain was detected a few times. What it recognizes is unknown. The data were taken from a study of T-cell reconstitution after alpha-beta-depleted transplantation in children. Study outcomes and limitations: As was reported, about two months after transplant, alpha-beta T cells came from several hundred expanded graft clones. At the one-year point after transplant, T-cell counts and TCRbeta diversity were found to come mostly from T cells that had been newly produced.

V trimming: 2 bases; J trimming: 4 bases; junction bases outside the gene matches: 5. The germline V gene encodes CDR1 SGHDT and CDR2 YYEEEE. CDR3 size: 15 residues. Molecular barcoding with unique molecular identifiers was used for the TCRbeta library. One entry per CDR3 protein results from TCRdb running MiXCR on the PCR reads. The table records approximately 980,000 distinct CDR3 sequences, roughly 29% of them present only once. This sequence was found in a boy less than two years old who had a stem cell transplant for SCID, so the T cells may come from the graft donor. The sequencing used PBMCs, mostly from graft donor cells, collected 360 days after TCRalphabeta/CD19-depleted stem cell transplant. V and J are TRBV5-6 and TRBJ1-2; TRBD1 aligns across 10 bases. The DNA of the CDR3 is TGTGCCAGCAGCTTACCCGGGACAGGGGCCTATGGCTACACCTTC. Translated: CASSLPGTGAYGYTF.